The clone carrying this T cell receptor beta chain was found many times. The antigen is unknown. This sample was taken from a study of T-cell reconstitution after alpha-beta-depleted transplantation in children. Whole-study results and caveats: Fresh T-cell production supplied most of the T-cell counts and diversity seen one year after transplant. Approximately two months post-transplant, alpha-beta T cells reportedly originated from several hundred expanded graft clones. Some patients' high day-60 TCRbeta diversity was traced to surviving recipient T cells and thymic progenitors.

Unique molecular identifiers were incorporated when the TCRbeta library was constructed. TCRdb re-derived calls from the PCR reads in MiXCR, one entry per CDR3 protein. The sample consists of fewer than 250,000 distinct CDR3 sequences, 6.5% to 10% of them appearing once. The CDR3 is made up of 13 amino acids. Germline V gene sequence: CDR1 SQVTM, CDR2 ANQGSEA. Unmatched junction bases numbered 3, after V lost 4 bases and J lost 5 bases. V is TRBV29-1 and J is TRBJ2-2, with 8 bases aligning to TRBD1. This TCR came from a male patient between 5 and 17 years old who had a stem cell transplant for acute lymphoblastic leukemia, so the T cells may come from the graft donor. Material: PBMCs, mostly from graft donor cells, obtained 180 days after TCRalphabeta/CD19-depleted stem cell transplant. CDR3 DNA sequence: TGCAGCGTTGGGGACAGGTCGACCGGGGAGCTGTTTTTT. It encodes CSVGDRSTGELFF.